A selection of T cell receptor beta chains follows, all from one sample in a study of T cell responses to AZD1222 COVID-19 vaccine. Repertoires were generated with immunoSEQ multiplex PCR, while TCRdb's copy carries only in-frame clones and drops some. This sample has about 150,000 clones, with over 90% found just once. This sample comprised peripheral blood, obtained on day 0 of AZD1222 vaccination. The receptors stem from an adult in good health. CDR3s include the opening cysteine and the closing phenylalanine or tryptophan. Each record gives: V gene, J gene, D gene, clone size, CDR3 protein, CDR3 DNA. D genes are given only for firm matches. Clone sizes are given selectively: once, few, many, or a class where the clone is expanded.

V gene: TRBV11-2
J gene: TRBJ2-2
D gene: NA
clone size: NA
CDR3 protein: CASSFARTTRTGELFF
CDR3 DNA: TGTGCCAGCAGCTTCGCTAGGACAACAAGGACCGGGGAGCTGTTTTTT

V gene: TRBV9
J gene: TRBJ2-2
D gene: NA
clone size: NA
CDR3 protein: CASSARQANTGELFF
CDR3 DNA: TGTGCCAGCAGCGCAAGACAGGCCAACACCGGGGAGCTGTTTTTT

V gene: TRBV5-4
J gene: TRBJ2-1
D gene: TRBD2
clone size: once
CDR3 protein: CASSSTGTSGSVEQFF
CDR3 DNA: TGTGCCAGCAGCTCGACTGGGACTAGCGGGAGTGTTGAGCAGTTCTTC

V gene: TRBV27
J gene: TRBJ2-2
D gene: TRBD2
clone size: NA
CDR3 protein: CASSRSSGRQGTGELFF
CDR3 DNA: TGTGCCAGCAGTAGATCTAGCGGGAGACAGGGCACCGGGGAGCTGTTTTTT

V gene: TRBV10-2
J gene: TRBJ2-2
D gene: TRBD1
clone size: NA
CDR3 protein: CASSEGDRGIAGELFF
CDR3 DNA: TGCGCCAGCAGTGAAGGGGACAGGGGCATTGCAGGGGAGCTGTTTTTT

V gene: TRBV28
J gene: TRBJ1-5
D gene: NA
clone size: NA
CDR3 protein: CASSLKYQPQHF
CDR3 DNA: TGTGCCAGCAGTTTAAAATATCAGCCCCAGCATTTT

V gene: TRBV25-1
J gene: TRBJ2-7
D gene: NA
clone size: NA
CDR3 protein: CASSYTGFYEQYF
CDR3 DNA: TGTGCCAGCAGTTATACAGGTTTCTACGAGCAGTACTTC

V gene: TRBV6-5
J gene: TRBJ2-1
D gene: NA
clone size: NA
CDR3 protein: CASRLSQNNEQFF
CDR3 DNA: TGTGCCAGCAGGTTGTCTCAAAACAATGAGCAGTTCTTC

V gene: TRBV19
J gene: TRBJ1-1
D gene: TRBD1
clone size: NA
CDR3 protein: CASKAQGARNTEAFF
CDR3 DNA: TGTGCCAGTAAGGCACAGGGGGCACGGAACACTGAAGCTTTCTTT

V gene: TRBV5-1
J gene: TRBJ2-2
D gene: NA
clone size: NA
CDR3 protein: CASSLNEGGELFF
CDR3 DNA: TGCGCCAGCAGCTTGAATGAGGGCGGGGAGCTGTTTTTT

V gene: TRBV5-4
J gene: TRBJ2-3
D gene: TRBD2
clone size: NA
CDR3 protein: CASTDKGLAGPGDTQYF
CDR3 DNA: TGTGCCAGCACCGATAAGGGACTAGCGGGCCCCGGAGATACGCAGTATTTT

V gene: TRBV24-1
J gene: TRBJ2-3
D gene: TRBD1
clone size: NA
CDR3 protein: CATSSTGTGGASDTQYF
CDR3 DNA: TGTGCCACCAGTTCGACCGGGACAGGGGGCGCGTCTGATACGCAGTATTTT

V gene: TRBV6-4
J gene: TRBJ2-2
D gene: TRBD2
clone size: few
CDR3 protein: CASSDSRGRDTGELFF
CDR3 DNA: TGTGCCAGCAGTGACTCGCGCGGGAGGGACACCGGGGAGCTGTTTTTT

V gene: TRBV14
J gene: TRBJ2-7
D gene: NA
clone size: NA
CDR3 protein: CASSQGTGLKQYF
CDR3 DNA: TGTGCCAGCAGCCAAGGCACAGGGTTGAAGCAGTACTTC

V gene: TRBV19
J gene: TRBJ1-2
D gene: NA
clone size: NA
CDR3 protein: CASIESTGPDLYYGYTF
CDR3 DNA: TGTGCCAGTATTGAGTCCACAGGGCCGGACCTCTACTATGGCTACACCTTC

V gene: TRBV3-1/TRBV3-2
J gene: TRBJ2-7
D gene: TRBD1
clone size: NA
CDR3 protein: CASSQGTGNEQYF
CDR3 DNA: TGTGCCAGCAGCCAAGGGACAGGGAACGAGCAGTACTTC

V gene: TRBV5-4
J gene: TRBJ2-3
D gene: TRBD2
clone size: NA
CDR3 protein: CASSLGPTSGRAVDTQYF
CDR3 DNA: TGTGCCAGCAGCTTGGGGCCAACTAGCGGGAGGGCCGTGGATACGCAGTATTTT

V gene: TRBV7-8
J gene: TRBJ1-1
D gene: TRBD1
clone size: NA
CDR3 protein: CASSLFQGDTEAFF
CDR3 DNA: TGTGCCAGCAGCTTATTCCAGGGGGACACTGAAGCTTTCTTT